The clone carrying this TCR beta chain was counted ten times or more. The data are from a study of regulatory T cells in long-lasting Graves disease. The CDR3 extends over 15 amino acids. V shed 1 base and J shed 6 bases, with 15 bases lying between them. Documented time point: persistent/refractory GD, antithyroid drugs over 5 years with positive TRAb. Researchers made the TCR library from RNA that was extracted from PBMCs. Construction of TCR beta libraries relied on iRepertoire HTBI primers and on Arm-PCR targeting CDR3 regions. TCRdb passed the multiplex PCR reads through MiXCR, listing each CDR3 protein once. The table has some 340,000 distinct CDR3 sequences, around 23% seen once; the top ten hold about 29%.

This specimen consisted of peripheral blood mononuclear cells (PBMCs), obtained when the disease was refractory, from a patient treated with antithyroid drugs. The rearrangement uses TRBV12-3 or TRBV12-4 and TRBJ1-2; perhaps TRBD1 as D (5 bases). This TCR came from a woman aged 40 to 50 with Graves disease. The CDR3 spells CASSLGPKGVDGYTF. CDR3 nucleotides: TGTGCCAGCAGTTTAGGCCCCAAAGGGGTGGATGGCTACACCTTC.